This T cell receptor (beta chain) was obtained from a study of T-cell reconstitution after alpha-beta-depleted transplantation in children. Broader study findings: The study traced high day-60 TCRbeta diversity in some patients to surviving recipient T cells and thymic progenitors.

The V and J ends lost 1 base and 2 bases, in that order; junction bases with no gene match: 15. CDR1 is DFQATT and CDR2 is SNEGSKA in the germline V gene (reference sequence). This CDR3 is 18 amino acids long. Construction of the TCRbeta library involved unique molecular identifiers. TCRdb reanalysed the PCR reads using MiXCR and keeps one entry per CDR3 protein. The sample lists fewer than 350,000 distinct CDR3 sequences; 9.5% to 13% were seen once. This clonotype was counted ten times or more. Its antigen is still unknown. The sample was peripheral blood, taken 180 days after TCRalphabeta/CD19-depleted stem cell transplant. This clonotype was sampled from a male patient aged 2 to 10 who had a stem cell transplant for chronic granulomatous disease, so the T cells may come from the graft donor. The chain uses TRBV20-1 and TRBJ2-5, with TRBD2 matching 8 bases. The CDR3 region has the DNA TGCAGTGCTAGAGGCGGTACTCCGAGCGGGAGACTGCAAGAGACCCAGTACTTC. Translating it yields CSARGGTPSGRLQETQYF.